This TCR beta chain is drawn from a study of OX40 agonist ivuxolimab in advanced cancers. Across the study: Patients with hepatocellular carcinoma, melanoma, renal cell or head and neck cancer made up the dose-escalation patients. Study findings and constraints: Patients who responded partially at 0.1-3.0 mg/kg showed clonal expansion ranking among the lowest.

Data came from immunoSEQ multiplex PCR; TCRdb stores just in-frame clones and leaves some out. The sample lists fewer than 45,000 clones; around two thirds were seen once. Points on this clone: Its antigen is as yet unknown.

No patient had autoimmune disease or received systemic immunosuppression. The study sampled blood at baseline, cycle 4 day 1, and cycle 7 day 1. Germline CDR1 is MDHEN and CDR2 is SYDVKM. The CDR3 contains 16 residues. The germline V and J ends were trimmed by 4 bases and 2 bases, with 15 bases remaining between them. This sequence was found in an adult with an advanced solid tumor such as melanoma, head and neck, liver or kidney cancer. The chain employs TRBV28 and TRBJ1-5; tentative D call: TRBD1 (5 bases). The sample was CD4+ or CD8+ T cells sorted from blood, taken in a trial of the OX40 agonist ivuxolimab. This chain's CDR3 is CASSSAHGAGNQPQHF. In DNA form, the CDR3 reads TGTGCCAGCAGTTCGGCCCACGGGGCTGGCAATCAGCCCCAGCATTTT.